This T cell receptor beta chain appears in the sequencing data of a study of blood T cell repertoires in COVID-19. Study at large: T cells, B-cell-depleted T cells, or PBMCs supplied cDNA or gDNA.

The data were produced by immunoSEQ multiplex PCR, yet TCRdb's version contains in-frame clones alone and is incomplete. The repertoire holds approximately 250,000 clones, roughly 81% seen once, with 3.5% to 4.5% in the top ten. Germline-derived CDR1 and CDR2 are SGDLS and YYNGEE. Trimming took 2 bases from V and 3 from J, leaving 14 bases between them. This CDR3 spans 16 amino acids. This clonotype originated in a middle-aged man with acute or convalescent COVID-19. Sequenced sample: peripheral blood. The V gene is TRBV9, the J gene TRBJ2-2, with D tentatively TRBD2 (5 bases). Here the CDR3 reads CASSVGSQRYTGELFF. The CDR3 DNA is TGTGCCAGCAGCGTGGGGAGTCAAAGATACACCGGGGAGCTGTTTTTT.